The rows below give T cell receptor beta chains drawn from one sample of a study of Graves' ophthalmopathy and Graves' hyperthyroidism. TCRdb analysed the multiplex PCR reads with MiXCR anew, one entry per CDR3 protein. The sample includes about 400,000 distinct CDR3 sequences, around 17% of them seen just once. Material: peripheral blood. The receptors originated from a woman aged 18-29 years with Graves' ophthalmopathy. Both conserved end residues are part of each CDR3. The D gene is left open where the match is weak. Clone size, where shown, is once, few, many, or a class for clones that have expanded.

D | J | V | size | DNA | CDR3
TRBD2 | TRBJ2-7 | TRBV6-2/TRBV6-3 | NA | TGTGCCAGCAGTTACGCCGGACTAGCGGGAGCCGAGCAGTACTTC | CASSYAGLAGAEQYF
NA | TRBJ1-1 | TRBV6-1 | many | TGTGCCAGCAGTGAAGCGCGGGAGGGTGAAGCTTTCTTT | CASSEAREGEAFF
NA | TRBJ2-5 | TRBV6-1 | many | TGTGCCAGCACACATCGACGGGAGACCCAGTACTTC | CASTHRRETQYF
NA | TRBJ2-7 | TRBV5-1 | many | TGCGCCAGCAGCTGGGGAGGAGGGGGCTTGCCCGGCGAGCAGTACTTC | CASSWGGGGLPGEQYF
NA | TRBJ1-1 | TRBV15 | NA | TGTGCCACCAGCAGAGTTTCGGGAGTTGAAGCTTTCTTT | CATSRVSGVEAFF
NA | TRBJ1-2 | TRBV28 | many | TGTGCCAGCAGCCCGCGGTTCTATGGCTACACCTTC | CASSPRFYGYTF
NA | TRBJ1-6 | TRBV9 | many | TGTGCCAGCAGCGGGAGAAGGGGATTCTCCTATAATTCACCCCTCCACTTT | CASSGRRGFSYNSPLHF
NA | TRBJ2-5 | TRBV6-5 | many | TGTGCCAGCAGTTACTCGGGCAGGGAGAAGACCCAGTACTTC | CASSYSGREKTQYF
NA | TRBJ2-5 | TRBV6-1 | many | TGTGCCAGCAGTGAACAGTTCGGGCAGCAAGAGACCCAGTACTTC | CASSEQFGQQETQYF
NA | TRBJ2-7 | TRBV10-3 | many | TGTGCCATCAGTGAGTCGGGCCGGAATCCCTACGAGCAGTACTTC | CAISESGRNPYEQYF
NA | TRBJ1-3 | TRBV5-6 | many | TGTGCCAGCAGCTTGGGAATTCGTGGAAACACCATATATTTT | CASSLGIRGNTIYF
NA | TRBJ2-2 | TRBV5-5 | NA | TGTGCCAGCAGCTTGGCACGGGATACCGGGGAGCTGTTTTTT | CASSLARDTGELFF
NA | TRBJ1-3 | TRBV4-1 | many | TGCGCCAGCAGCCAACCAGGAGGGACTGGAAACACCATATATTTT | CASSQPGGTGNTIYF
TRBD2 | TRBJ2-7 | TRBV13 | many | TGTGCCAGCAGCCCTGGGGGGGAGGGCCTAAACGAGCAGTACTTC | CASSPGGEGLNEQYF
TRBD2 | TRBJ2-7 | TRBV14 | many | TGTGCCAGCAGCCCCCCGGCTAGCGGCGTCTCCTACGAGCAGTACTTC | CASSPPASGVSYEQYF
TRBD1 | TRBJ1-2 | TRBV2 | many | TGTGCCAGCAGTTCGAACAGGGGGCCTGGCTACACCTTC | CASSSNRGPGYTF
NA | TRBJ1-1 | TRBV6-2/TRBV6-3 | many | TGTGCCAGCAGTTACGCGGAAAACACTGAAGCTTTCTTT | CASSYAENTEAFF
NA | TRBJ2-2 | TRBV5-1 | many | TGCGCCAGCAAGGAGGAAGGGTTTACCGGGGAGCTGTTTTTT | CASKEEGFTGELFF
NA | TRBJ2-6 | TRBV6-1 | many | TGTGCCAGGAGTCCCAGCTCTGGGGCCAACGTCCTGACTTTC | CARSPSSGANVLTF
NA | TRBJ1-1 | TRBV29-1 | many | TGCAGCGTCCGTCTTGGGGTAGGAGACACTGAAGCTTTCTTT | CSVRLGVGDTEAFF